Shown below are 26 T cell receptor beta chains from a single sample sequenced in a study of early T cells in non-severe SARS-CoV-2 infection (dated by TCRdb to 2020 to 2022). The library came from 5' RACE. TCRdb lists the instrument as NextSeq 500. TCRdb ran its own pipeline on the public reads, namely fastp trimming at Q25 and MiXCR clone calling, and kept in-frame beta chains. Every distinct CDR3 protein forms one entry, paired with its most common genes and DNA. The sample records about 66,000 distinct CDR3 sequences, around 21% of which are singletons. Approximately 15% of the sample is in the top ten clones. The source was whole blood, collected at baseline. The source of these receptors is an adult who was a healthcare worker with PCR-confirmed SARS-CoV-2 infection or an uninfected control (not recorded which).

The rearrangement uses TRBV5-1 and TRBJ2-1; 7 bases agree with TRBD1. The V gene end was trimmed by 4 bases and the J gene end by 5 bases; junction bases not matched to a gene: 3. Germline V lookup: CDR1 SGHRS, CDR2 YFSETQ. The CDR3 extends over 13 amino acids. The CDR3 region is CASSSGQDNEQFF. CDR3 nucleotides: TGCGCCAGCAGCAGCGGACAGGACAATGAGCAGTTCTTC.

There are a few counts of this clonotype. The genes are TRBV20-1 and TRBJ2-7, with 10 bases aligning to TRBD2. Germline lookup yields CDR1 DFQATT and CDR2 SNEGSKA (reference sequence). Trimming at V came to 4 bases and at J to 4 bases, leaving 7 bases not matched to a gene. There are 14 residues in the CDR3. The CDR3 nucleotides read TGCAGTGCTAAGGGAGCGGGGGGGACTTACGAGCAGTACTTC. It translates to CSAKGAGGTYEQYF.

This clonotype was counted between two and nine times. Mismatch with germline at one junction end may stem from a read error. This chain joins TRBV24-1 and TRBJ2-1; no firm D call. This CDR3 spans 8 amino acids. The germline V gene has CDR1 KGHDR and CDR2 SFDVKD. CDR3 DNA sequence: TGTGCCACCAGGACTGGGCACTTC. The encoded protein is CATRTGHF.

The chain employs TRBV5-4 and TRBJ2-7, with D possibly called TRBD1 or TRBD2 (6 bases each). Trimming removed 4 bases at V and 5 bases at J, with 16 bases between. The CDR3 is 14 residues long. Germline-derived CDR1 and CDR2 are SGHNT and YYREEE (reference sequence). The CDR3 loop reads CASSPGGNLDEQYF. CDR3 bases: TGTGCCAGCAGCCCCGGGGGCAACCTCGACGAGCAGTACTTC.

The chain couples TRBV29-1 to TRBJ2-3; 7 bases match TRBD1. Looked up from germline, CDR1 is SQVTM and CDR2 is ANQGSEA. V shed 6 bases and J 4 bases; nucleotides not matched to a gene: 7. The CDR3 consists of 13 residues. The CDR3 loop is CSVAFTGADTQYF. In nucleotides, the CDR3 is TGCAGCGTAGCCTTTACAGGGGCAGATACGCAGTATTTT.

V gene TRBV10-3 combines with J gene TRBJ1-4, with D perhaps matching TRBD1 (6 bases). The germline V gene encodes CDR1 ENHRY and CDR2 SYGVKD. CDR3 length equals 15 residues. V was clipped by 5 bases and J by 0 bases, with 10 bases between them. The DNA for the CDR3 is TGTGCCATCAGTCCAGGGGCCTCAACTAATGAAAAACTGTTTTTT. Translating gives CAISPGASTNEKLFF.

The chain combines TRBV18 with TRBJ2-7; D might be TRBD1 (5 bases). This CDR3 spans 15 amino acids. CDR1 is KGHSH, CDR2 LQKENI, per germline. Trimming took off 8 bases at V and 3 bases at J, with 20 bases between the two ends. The CDR3 loop is CASPKDDSNLYEQYF. The CDR3 DNA sequence: TGTGCCAGCCCAAAGGACGACAGTAACCTCTACGAGCAGTACTTC.

J is TRBJ2-5 and V is TRBV20-1; the match to TRBD1 covers 9 bases. Germline V gives CDR1 DFQATT, CDR2 SNEGSKA (reference sequence). V shed 6 bases, J shed 1 base, and the junction held 9 bases outside the gene matches. This CDR3 is built from 15 residues. The CDR3, as DNA: TGCAGTGCCCTTTTCGGGACAGGGCGCCAAGAGACCCAGTACTTC. Its protein is CSALFGTGRQETQYF.

This chain uses TRBV7-9 with TRBJ2-6, with no clear D. CDR3 size: 14 residues. In germline, CDR1 is SEHNR, CDR2 FQNEAQ (reference sequence). Trimming removed 2 bases at V and 0 bases at J, with 2 bases between. CDR3 DNA sequence: TGTGCCAGCAGCTTAAACTCTGGGGCCAACGTCCTGACTTTC. This sequence encodes CASSLNSGANVLTF.

This clonotype was counted only a few times. The chain recombines TRBV5-4 with TRBJ1-1; TRBD1 matches 7 bases. CDR1 and CDR2 from the germline V gene are SGHNT and YYREEE (reference sequence). V lost 4 bases and J lost 1; bases outside the gene matches: 7. The length of the CDR3 is 15 residues. CDR3 amino acids: CASSTSDRENTEAFF. CDR3 nucleotides: TGTGCCAGCAGCACGTCAGACAGGGAGAACACTGAAGCTTTCTTT.

This chain uses TRBV18 with TRBJ2-2; maybe TRBD1 (5 bases). The V gene's germline CDR1 is KGHSH and CDR2 LQKENI. V was shortened by 10 bases and J by 0 bases, with 15 bases between the two germline ends. The CDR3 is made up of 15 amino acids. The CDR3 DNA is TGTGCCACCAAAAGGGGCACGACGAACACCGGGGAGCTGTTTTTT. It codes for CATKRGTTNTGELFF.

This clonotype came up a few times. CDR3 protein: CASSQPTGNTEAFF. In DNA form, the CDR3 reads TGCGCCAGCAGTCAACCTACAGGGAACACTGAAGCTTTCTTT. The rearrangement joins TRBV23-1 to TRBJ1-1, with D possibly TRBD1 on 5 matching bases. TRBV23-1 is an ORF for which the function is uncertain. V lost 2 bases and J 1 base, leaving 8 bases between the germline ends. This CDR3 region has 14 residues.

This clonotype turned up a few times. The chain carries TRBV10-2 and TRBJ1-6; D is undetermined. V lost 10 bases, J lost 10 bases, and 17 bases lay in between. CDR1 is WSHSY and CDR2 is SAAADI in the germline V gene. This CDR3 spans 13 amino acids. In nucleotides, the CDR3 is TGCGCCACACAGTCACAAAAAGGATCACCCCTCCACTTT. Amino acids: CATQSQKGSPLHF.

This clonotype was picked up a small number of times. The rearrangement uses TRBV6-6 and TRBJ2-5, with D maybe TRBD1 (5 bases). Germline-derived CDR1 and CDR2 are MNHNY and SVGAGI (reference sequence). V was cut by 6 bases and J by 0 bases, with 5 bases left in between. The CDR3 spans 12 residues. CDR3 in amino acids: CASSRDQETQYF. The CDR3 DNA follows: TGTGCCAGCAGCAGGGACCAAGAGACCCAGTACTTC.

This clonotype has only a few counts. The chain uses TRBV6-4 and TRBJ2-3; TRBD2 might be the D (5 bases). V shed 0 bases and J shed 1 base, with 5 bases lying between them. Per the germline V gene, CDR1 is MRHNA and CDR2 is SNTAGT. CDR3 length: 14 amino acids. The CDR3 is CASSDSGGTDTQYF. The CDR3 DNA reads as TGTGCCAGCAGTGACTCGGGAGGCACAGATACGCAGTATTTT.

The sample holds a few counts of this clonotype. The genes are TRBV7-2 and TRBJ2-2, with 8 bases aligning to TRBD1. Germline-derived CDR1 and CDR2 are SGHTA and FQGNSA. Unmatched junction bases numbered 5, after V lost 2 bases and J lost 3 bases. This CDR3 has 16 residues. CDR3 DNA: TGTGCCAGCAGCTTACTCAGGGGGCCGGACACCGGGGAGCTGTTTTTT. Its protein product is CASSLLRGPDTGELFF.

The J gene is TRBJ2-1, the V gene TRBV3-1, with 10 bases matching TRBD2. Germline CDR1 reads LGHDT; CDR2 reads YNNKEL (reference sequence). V was clipped by 5 bases and J by 9 bases; unmatched bases: 10. The CDR3 spans 15 residues. CDR3 sequence reads: CASSLGTGTSAEQFF. The DNA of the CDR3 is TGTGCCAGCAGCTTGGGAACCGGGACTAGCGCTGAGCAGTTCTTC.

This clonotype was seen repeatedly, ten times or more. The chain combines TRBV12-3 or TRBV12-4 with TRBJ2-5; 11 bases map to TRBD1. The ends lost 8 bases at V and 4 bases at J; junction bases unmatched: 3. The CDR3 runs 13 residues. DNA of the CDR3: TGTGCCAGCGCCGGACAGGGGGCAGAGACCCAGTACTTC. Amino acids: CASAGQGAETQYF.

This clonotype was found many times. The chain links TRBV12-3 or TRBV12-4 to TRBJ1-1, with D possibly TRBD1 on 5 matching bases. The CDR3 extends over 14 amino acids. The V end lost 6 bases, the J end lost 4 bases, and 15 bases lay between the germline ends. DNA of the CDR3: TGTGCCAGCAGCCTCAGGGAAGGAGTCACTGAAGCTTTCTTT. It specifies CASSLREGVTEAFF.

CDR3 in amino acids: CASAEGFSHGYGYTF. CDR3 in DNA: TGTGCCAGCGCTGAGGGGTTCAGCCATGGCTATGGCTACACCTTC. The chain carries TRBV2 and TRBJ1-2; tentative D call: TRBD1 (5 bases). The CDR3 is 15 residues long. V lost 8 bases, J lost 4 bases, and 20 bases lay in between. Germline-derived CDR1 and CDR2 are SNHLY and FYNNEI.

The gene calls are TRBV19 and TRBJ2-5, with D possibly matching TRBD1 (6 bases). The V end lost 4 bases, the J end lost 4 bases, and 10 bases lay between the germline ends. Germline V gene sequence: CDR1 LNHDA, CDR2 SQIVND (reference sequence). The CDR3 extends over 13 amino acids. The CDR3 DNA is TGTGCCAGTAGTACAGGGGTGGCAGAGACCCAGTACTTC. The encoded protein is CASSTGVAETQYF.

V is TRBV2 and J is TRBJ2-6; D uncertain. V shed 2 bases and J shed 0 bases, with 8 bases lying between them. The CDR3 extends over 16 amino acids. In germline, CDR1 is SNHLY, CDR2 FYNNEI. The CDR3 sequence: CASSELPSSGANVLTF. CDR3 bases: TGTGCCAGCAGTGAACTCCCCAGCTCTGGGGCCAACGTCCTGACTTTC.

The chain links TRBV2 to TRBJ1-1; D is undetermined. Trimming took 7 bases from V and 4 from J, leaving 16 bases between them. Germline loops: CDR1 SNHLY, CDR2 FYNNEI. CDR3 length equals 14 residues. DNA of the CDR3: TGTGCCAGCACCGTCGCCACATTGGGCACTGAAGCTTTCTTT. Its translation is CASTVATLGTEAFF.

The chain recombines TRBV7-8 with TRBJ1-1, with a tentative D call TRBD1 (5 bases). V lost 2 bases to trimming and J lost 0 bases, with 10 bases between them. Germline V CDR1 and CDR2: SGHVS, FQNEAQ. CDR3 length: 15 residues. CDR3 region: CASSLPGLMNTEAFF. The CDR3 region has the DNA TGTGCCAGCAGCTTACCAGGGTTGATGAACACTGAAGCTTTCTTT.

Only a few counts were recorded for this clonotype. The chain couples TRBV19 to TRBJ2-1; 7 positions agree with TRBD1. Germline lookup yields CDR1 LNHDA and CDR2 SQIVND (reference sequence). Germline trimming cut 5 bases from V and 9 bases from J; bases unmatched to any gene: 13. This CDR3 spans 15 amino acids. The chain's CDR3 is CASSQQGSSRVEQFF. In nucleotides, the CDR3 is TGTGCCAGTAGTCAACAGGGGTCGAGTAGGGTTGAGCAGTTCTTC.

V and J are TRBV2 and TRBJ2-1, with a weak D call TRBD2 (5 bases). The CDR3 covers 13 residues. V was shortened by 9 bases and J by 5 bases, with 14 bases between the two germline ends. Germline-derived CDR1 and CDR2 are SNHLY and FYNNEI. CDR3 DNA: TGTGCCAGTACAAAAGGGAGAAACAATGAGCAGTTCTTC. Its translation is CASTKGRNNEQFF.